The entry that follows covers one T cell receptor beta chain sequence. This clonotype has more than one count but fewer than ten. The antigen this receptor binds is unknown. Within one base of it there is no much larger clone, and no base qualities were kept. The sample belongs to a study of CD8 T cells in ankylosing spondylitis (dated by TCRdb to the late 2010s). Broadly, across the study: To find TCR variants linked to disease, the study profiled T cell receptor beta repertoires in ankylosing spondylitis patients and healthy donors. In total, the full study cohort was made up of approximately 99 healthy donors and approximately 24 ankylosing spondylitis patients. Peripheral blood samples were taken, and synovial fluid was additionally collected from ankylosing spondylitis patients.

The reads were generated on an Illumina HiSeq 2500. Quantitative 5'-RACE with molecular barcodes was the method used to prepare the TCR beta libraries. As for how the authors treated the data: A new computational method based on a probabilistic model of VDJ rearrangement was used to identify disease-linked TCR variants. TCRdb took the public reads, trimmed them with fastp at Q25, ran MiXCR for clone calling and kept in-frame beta chains. Each record represents a unique CDR3 protein, reported with the most common genes and DNA among its rows. V and J calls and clone size were set by TCRdb, not the authors. Here the sample has about 510,000 distinct CDR3 sequences; approximately 5% occur a single time. In total, the top ten clones hold roughly 3.5% of the sample. What the study reported, not specific to this receptor: Some of the motif variants had been reported before in the synovial fluid and blood of reactive arthritis patients, a finding that suggests common disease-initiation mechanisms. The disease-linked clones showed a CD8+ phenotype and occurred at relatively low frequencies in peripheral blood. Blood from ankylosing spondylitis patients appeared to be characterized by a TCR beta motif made up of under ten highly homologous amino acid variants. The disease-linked clones were reported as significantly enriched in matched synovial fluid samples from ankylosing spondylitis patients.

The CDR3 covers 14 residues, taking in both the cysteine and the phenylalanine. Solely the CDR3 DNA is kept, with 42 bases framed from the first base. Reading the germline V gene gives CDR1 MNHNS and CDR2 SASEGT. At the junction V is shortened by 5 bases and J by 10 bases, with 18 bases in between. Sequencing used blood, either unsorted or a sorted T cell fraction (not recorded which). The TCR originated in a male donor with ankylosing spondylitis. Recombination linked TRBV6-1 to TRBJ1-5, with TRBD1 tentatively as D gene (5 bases match). This receptor has the CDR3 CASSINGGENPQHF. The DNA sequence is TGTGCCAGCAGTATCAATGGGGGGGAAAACCCCCAGCATTTT.